The entry below describes one T cell receptor beta chain. The data belong to a study of cytomegalovirus exposure and HLA in healthy donors. Use of 60 Vbeta and 13 Jbeta primers characterized the PCR. Sequencing was performed with immunoSEQ multiplex PCR; in TCRdb, only in-frame clones are kept and a portion is missing. The sample comprises fewer than 200,000 clones, roughly 80% of which are singletons, and 0.7% to 0.95% rests with the top ten. The CDR3 loop spans 15 amino acids. Trimming shortened V by 4 bases and J by 8 bases, and 18 bases separated the two germline ends. Germline-derived CDR1 and CDR2 are LGHNA and YSLEER.

The receptor's source is a woman younger than 35 in good health and CMV-seronegative. V is TRBV4-3 and J is TRBJ1-3; D may be TRBD1 (5 bases). The sequenced material came from PBMCs. CDR3 DNA sequence: TGCGCCAGCAGCCCGGGACTTGGACTATCGGACACCATATATTTT. Translating gives CASSPGLGLSDTIYF.